This TCR beta chain was captured by sequencing in a study of cytotoxic CD8 clonotypes in ibrutinib-treated CLL. This clone was found once. Here immunoSEQ multiplex PCR was the method, and the copy in TCRdb shows in-frame clones only, minus some. The data contain more than 70,000 clones, roughly three quarters of them singletons. The V and J ends lost 0 bases and 3 bases respectively, with 8 bases between them. Germline V gene lookup returns CDR1 MDHEN and CDR2 SYDVKM. The CDR3 totals 15 residues. The J gene is TRBJ2-2, the V gene TRBV28, with D unresolved. The receptor's source is a human donor with chronic lymphocytic leukemia. Sequences were derived from PBMCs, sampled after 12 months of ibrutinib treatment. CDR3 loop: CASSLWSGYTGELFF. The CDR3 DNA is TGTGCCAGCAGTTTATGGTCCGGCTACACCGGGGAGCTGTTTTTT.